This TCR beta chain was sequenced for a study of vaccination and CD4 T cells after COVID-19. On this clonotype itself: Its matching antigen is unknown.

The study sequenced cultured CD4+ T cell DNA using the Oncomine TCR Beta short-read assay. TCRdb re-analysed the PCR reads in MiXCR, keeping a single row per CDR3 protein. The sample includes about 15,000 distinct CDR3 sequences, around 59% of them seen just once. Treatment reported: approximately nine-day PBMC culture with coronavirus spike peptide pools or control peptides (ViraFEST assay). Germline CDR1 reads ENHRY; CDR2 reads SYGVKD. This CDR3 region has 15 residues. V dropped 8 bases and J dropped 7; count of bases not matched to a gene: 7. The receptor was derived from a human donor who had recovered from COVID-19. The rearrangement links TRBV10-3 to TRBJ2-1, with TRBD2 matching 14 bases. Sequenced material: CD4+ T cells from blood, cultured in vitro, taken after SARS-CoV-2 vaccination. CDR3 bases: TGTGCCATCCGACTAGCGGGGGGGCCTGGGAATGAGCAGTTCTTC. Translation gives CAIRLAGGPGNEQFF.